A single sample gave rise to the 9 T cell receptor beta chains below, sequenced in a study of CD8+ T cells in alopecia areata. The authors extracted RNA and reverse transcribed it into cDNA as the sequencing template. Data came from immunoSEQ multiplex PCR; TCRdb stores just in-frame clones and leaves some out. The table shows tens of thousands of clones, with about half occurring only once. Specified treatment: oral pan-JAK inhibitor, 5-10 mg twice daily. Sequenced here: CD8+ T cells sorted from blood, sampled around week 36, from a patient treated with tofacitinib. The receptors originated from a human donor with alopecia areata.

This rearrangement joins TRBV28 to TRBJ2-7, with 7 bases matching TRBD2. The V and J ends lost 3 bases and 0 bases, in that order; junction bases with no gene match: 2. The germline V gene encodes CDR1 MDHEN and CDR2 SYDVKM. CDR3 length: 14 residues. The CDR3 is CASSLVAGSYEQYF. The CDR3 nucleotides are TGTGCCAGCAGTTTGGTAGCGGGCTCCTACGAGCAGTACTTC. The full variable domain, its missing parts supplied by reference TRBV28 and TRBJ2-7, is DVKVTQSSRYLVKRTGEKVFLECVQDMDHENMFWYRQDPGLGLRLIYFSYDVKMKEKGDIPEGYSVSREKKERFSLILESASTNQTSMYLCASSLVAGSYEQYFGPGTRLTVT.

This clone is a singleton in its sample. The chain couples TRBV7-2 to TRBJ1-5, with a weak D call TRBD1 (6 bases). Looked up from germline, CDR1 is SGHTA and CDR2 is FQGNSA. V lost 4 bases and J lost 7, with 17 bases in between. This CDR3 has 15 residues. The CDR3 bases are TGTGCCAGCAGCTCCCTAGACAGGACGGACCAGCCCCAGCATTTT. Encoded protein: CASSSLDRTDQPQHF.

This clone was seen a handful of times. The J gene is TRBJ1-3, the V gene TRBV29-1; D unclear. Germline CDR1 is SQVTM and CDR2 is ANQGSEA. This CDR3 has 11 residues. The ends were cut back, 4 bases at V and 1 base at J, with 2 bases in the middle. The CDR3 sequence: CSVVSGNTIYF. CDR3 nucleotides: TGCAGCGTTGTTTCTGGAAACACCATATATTTT.

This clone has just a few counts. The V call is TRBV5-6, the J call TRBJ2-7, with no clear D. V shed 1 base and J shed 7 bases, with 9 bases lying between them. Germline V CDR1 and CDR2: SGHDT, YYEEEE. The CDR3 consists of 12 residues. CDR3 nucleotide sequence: TGTGCCAGCAGCTTGACAAATCGGGAGCAGTACTTC. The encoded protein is CASSLTNREQYF.

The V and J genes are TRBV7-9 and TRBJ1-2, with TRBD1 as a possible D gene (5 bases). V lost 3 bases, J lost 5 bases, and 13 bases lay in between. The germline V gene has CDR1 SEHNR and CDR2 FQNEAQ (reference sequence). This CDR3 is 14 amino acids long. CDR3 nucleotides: TGTGCCAGCAGCTTGCAGACAGCGCAATATGGCTACACCTTC. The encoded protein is CASSLQTAQYGYTF.

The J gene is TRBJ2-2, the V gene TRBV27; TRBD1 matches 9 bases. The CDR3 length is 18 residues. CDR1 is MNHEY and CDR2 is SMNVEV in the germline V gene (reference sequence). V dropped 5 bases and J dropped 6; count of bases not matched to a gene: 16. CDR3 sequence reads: CASSQGGTGRLAAGELFF. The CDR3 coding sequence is TGTGCCAGCAGTCAAGGGGGGACAGGGCGCCTCGCGGCCGGGGAGCTGTTTTTT.

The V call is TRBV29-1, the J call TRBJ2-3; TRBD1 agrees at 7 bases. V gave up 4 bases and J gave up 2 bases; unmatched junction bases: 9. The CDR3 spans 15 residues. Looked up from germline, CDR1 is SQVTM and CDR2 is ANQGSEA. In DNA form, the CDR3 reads TGCAGCGTTGGGGGAGACAGGGTCTACACAGATACGCAGTATTTT. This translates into CSVGGDRVYTDTQYF.

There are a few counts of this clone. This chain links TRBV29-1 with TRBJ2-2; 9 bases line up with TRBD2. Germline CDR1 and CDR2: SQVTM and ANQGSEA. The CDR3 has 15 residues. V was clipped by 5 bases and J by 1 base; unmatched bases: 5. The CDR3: CSVWGLALNTGELFF. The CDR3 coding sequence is TGCAGCGTTTGGGGACTAGCATTGAACACCGGGGAGCTGTTTTTT.

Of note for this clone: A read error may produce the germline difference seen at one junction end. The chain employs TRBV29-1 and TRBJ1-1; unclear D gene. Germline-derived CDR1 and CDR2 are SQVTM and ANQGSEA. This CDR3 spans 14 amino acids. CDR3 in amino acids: CSAERRDSSTEAFF. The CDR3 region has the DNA TGCAGCGCTGAAAGAAGAGATTCCAGCACTGAAGCTTTCTTT.